A single sample gave rise to the 28 T cell receptor beta chains below, sequenced in a study of blood T cell repertoires in COVID-19. Using immunoSEQ multiplex PCR, the repertoire was profiled, and TCRdb retains in-frame clones only, with some absent. This sample yields roughly 410,000 clones, of which roughly 86% are seen a single time; under 3% belongs to the top ten. Sequenced: peripheral blood. Receptor source: a woman in her fifties or sixties with COVID-19, enrolled during active disease.

The chain couples TRBV30 to TRBJ1-1; no clear D. CDR3 length equals 12 residues. Germline values: CDR1 GTSNPN, CDR2 SVGIG (reference sequence). Trimming shortened V by 4 bases and J by 0 bases, and 6 bases separated the two germline ends. The CDR3 loop is CAWKSMNTEAFF. CDR3 sequence (DNA): TGTGCCTGGAAAAGCATGAACACTGAAGCTTTCTTT.

This chain connects TRBV11-2 to TRBJ1-3; 7 bases agree with TRBD1. Germline V gene lookup returns CDR1 SGHAT and CDR2 FQNNGV. V lost 2 bases to trimming and J lost 16 bases; unmatched junction nucleotides: 5. The CDR3 covers 11 residues. In DNA form, the CDR3 reads TGTGCCAGCAGCTTACTGGGCAGGGGGTATTTT. Its protein is CASSLLGRGYF.

V is TRBV5-4 and J is TRBJ2-3; a weak D match, TRBD2 (6 bases). The CDR3 has 15 residues. Trimming shortened V by 0 bases and J by 6 bases, and 14 bases separated the two germline ends. Germline CDR1 reads SGHNT; CDR2 reads YYREEE (reference sequence). The DNA of the CDR3 is TGTGCCAGCAGCTTGGTTGGCGGGGTGGGGGATACGCAGTATTTT. Its protein is CASSLVGGVGDTQYF. Complete variable domain (other parts from reference TRBV5-4 and TRBJ2-3): ETGVTQSPTHLIKTRGQQVTLRCSSQSGHNTVSWYQQALGQGPQFIFQYYREEENGRGNFPPRFSGLQFPNYSSELNVNALELDDSALYLCASSLVGGVGDTQYFGPGTRLTVL.

The chain joins TRBV2 to TRBJ1-4; 9 bases align to TRBD1. The germline gives CDR1 SNHLY, CDR2 FYNNEI. The V and J ends lost 6 bases and 10 bases, in that order; junction bases with no gene match: 3. This CDR3 is 12 amino acids long. The CDR3 sequence is CASRTGGVKLFF. The CDR3 DNA sequence: TGTGCCAGCAGAACAGGGGGCGTAAAACTGTTTTTT.

The gene calls are TRBV7-2 and TRBJ1-5; D uncertain. CDR1 is SGHTA and CDR2 is FQGNSA in the germline V gene. This CDR3 has 14 amino acids. V was trimmed by 4 bases and J by 1 base, leaving 8 bases between them. CDR3: CASSSQASNQPQHF. The CDR3, as DNA: TGTGCCAGCAGCTCCCAGGCAAGCAATCAGCCCCAGCATTTT.

The rearrangement joins TRBV3-1 (or the pseudogene TRBV3-2) to TRBJ2-7, with a weak D call TRBD2 (6 bases). The CDR3 is 13 amino acids. The V gene's germline CDR1 is LGHDT and CDR2 YNNKEL (reference sequence). V lost 1 base, J lost 4 bases, and 8 bases lay in between. The CDR3 nucleotides are TGTGCCAGCAGCCAAGGGCTAGCGTACGAGCAGTACTTC. Translating gives CASSQGLAYEQYF.

The CDR3 DNA reads TGTGCCAGCAGCTTAGACAGGGGGATTGGCAAAAACATTCAGTACTTC. Its protein is CASSLDRGIGKNIQYF. The chain is built from TRBV11-1 and TRBJ2-4, with TRBD1 matching 8 bases. In germline, CDR1 is SGHAT, CDR2 FQDESV (reference sequence). The trim removed 1 base at V and 3 bases at J, leaving 5 bases unmatched. This CDR3 spans 16 amino acids.

V is TRBV3-1 (or the pseudogene TRBV3-2) and J is TRBJ2-5; 8 bases line up with TRBD1. Trimming at V came to 3 bases and at J to 4 bases, leaving 10 bases not matched to a gene. The CDR3 totals 16 residues. Per the germline V gene, CDR1 is LGHDT and CDR2 is YNNKEL (reference sequence). The CDR3 bases are TGTGCCAGCAGCCAGCGGACAGGGAAGGTGGCAGAGACCCAGTACTTC. Protein product: CASSQRTGKVAETQYF.

V and J are TRBV3-1 (or the pseudogene TRBV3-2) and TRBJ2-1; 10 bases agree with TRBD1. J lost 4 bases, V lost 2 bases, and 5 bases had no gene match. CDR3 size: 16 residues. Per the germline V gene, CDR1 is LGHDT and CDR2 is YNNKEL (reference sequence). The CDR3 nucleotides read TGTGCCAGCAGCCAACCGGGACAGGGGAATTACAATGAGCAGTTCTTC. Encoded protein: CASSQPGQGNYNEQFF.

The sample holds a few counts of this clone. This chain connects TRBV5-1 to TRBJ1-1; tentative D call: TRBD1 (6 bases). With 0 bases removed from V and 3 bases from J, the gap between germline ends came to 9 bases. The CDR3 is 14 residues long. Per germline, CDR1 SGHRS and CDR2 YFSETQ. The CDR3 DNA reads as TGCGCCAGCAGCTTGGTGCCAGGGGACACTGAAGCTTTCTTT. This translates into CASSLVPGDTEAFF.

V usage is TRBV20-1 and J usage is TRBJ1-2; the match to TRBD1 covers 10 bases. The V gene end was trimmed by 3 bases and the J gene end by 4 bases; junction bases not matched to a gene: 8. This CDR3 is 15 amino acids long. CDR1 DFQATT and CDR2 SNEGSKA come from the germline V gene (reference sequence). Here the CDR3 DNA reads TGCAGTGCTAGTGGGACAGGGGTCTCGTTCTATGGCTACACCTTC. Its translation: CSASGTGVSFYGYTF.

This clone showed up just once. The genes are TRBV6-5 and TRBJ1-2, with 8 bases aligning to TRBD1. V lost 0 bases to trimming and J lost 6 bases; unmatched junction nucleotides: 6. Germline CDR1 MNHEY, CDR2 SVGAGI. The CDR3 is made up of 15 amino acids. CDR3 nucleotides: TGTGCCAGCAGTTACTCGAGGACAGGGAGGGATGGCTACACCTTC. Protein sequence: CASSYSRTGRDGYTF.

The chain links TRBV29-1 to TRBJ2-5, with 11 bases aligning to TRBD1. Trimming cost V 5 bases and J 4 bases; bases outside gene matches: 6. CDR3 length equals 14 residues. Germline V lookup: CDR1 SQVTM, CDR2 ANQGSEA. CDR3 loop: CSVRTGGFAETQYF. CDR3 bases: TGCAGCGTTAGGACAGGGGGCTTCGCAGAGACCCAGTACTTC.

J is TRBJ2-1 and V is TRBV19, with 7 positions matching TRBD1. Unmatched junction bases numbered 15, after V lost 6 bases and J lost 10 bases. Germline assignment: CDR1 LNHDA and CDR2 SQIVND (reference sequence). The CDR3 length is 15 residues. The CDR3 protein is CASRRGGVSMREQFF. Written as DNA, the CDR3 is TGTGCCAGTAGGAGAGGGGGCGTATCAATGAGGGAGCAGTTCTTC.

This clone was observed a handful of times. J is TRBJ1-5 and V is TRBV6-5, with 7 bases lining up with TRBD1. Germline V lookup: CDR1 MNHEY, CDR2 SVGAGI. The CDR3 is 14 residues long. Trimming took 11 bases from V and 3 from J; bases not matched to a gene: 10. CDR3 protein: CAASSGQANQPQHF. The CDR3 DNA reads as TGTGCCGCATCCAGTGGACAGGCCAATCAGCCCCAGCATTTT.

The chain employs TRBV6-5 and TRBJ1-6; D is perhaps TRBD1 (5 bases). The CDR3 length is 14 residues. Germline-derived CDR1 and CDR2 are MNHEY and SVGAGI. Trimming pared 4 bases from V and 9 bases from J, leaving 13 bases between. The DNA of the CDR3 is TGTGCCAGCAGTTTAGGGGTTAGCGGTTCACCCCTCCACTTT. Protein product: CASSLGVSGSPLHF.

The chain is built from TRBV7-3 and TRBJ2-2; D ambiguous. In germline, CDR1 is SGHTA, CDR2 FQGTGA. CDR3 length equals 14 residues. Between the trimmed V and J ends, which lost 1 base and 1 base, there was a span of 4 bases. CDR3 sequence reads: CASSLNRNTGELFF. The CDR3 DNA is TGTGCCAGCAGCTTAAACAGGAACACCGGGGAGCTGTTTTTT.

The rearrangement uses TRBV7-6 and TRBJ2-1; D perhaps matches TRBD2 (5 bases). The CDR3 runs 15 residues. V lost 6 bases and J lost 7, with 19 bases in between. Per the germline V gene, CDR1 is SGHVS and CDR2 is FNYEAQ. The CDR3 nucleotides are TGTGCCAGCAGTTCCGACACCGGGATAAGGAATGAGCAGTTCTTC. Encoded protein: CASSSDTGIRNEQFF.

This chain connects TRBV19 to TRBJ1-4; 8 bases align to TRBD1. The CDR3 totals 14 residues. Germline CDR1 reads LNHDA; CDR2 reads SQIVND (reference sequence). The V gene end was trimmed by 3 bases and the J gene end by 8 bases; junction bases not matched to a gene: 5. The CDR3 DNA sequence: TGTGCCAGTAGTATGGAACAGGGGGGCGAAAAACTGTTTTTT. Translated, it gives CASSMEQGGEKLFF.

In DNA, the CDR3 is TGTGCCATCAGTCGGACAGAAACCTACGAGCAGTACTTC. Its protein is CAISRTETYEQYF. The genes are TRBV10-3 and TRBJ2-7, with a tentative D call TRBD1 (6 bases). Germline V gives CDR1 ENHRY, CDR2 SYGVKD. V lost 5 bases to trimming and J lost 2 bases, with 10 bases between them. The CDR3 length is 13 residues.

V and J are TRBV5-4 and TRBJ1-2, with D maybe TRBD1 (6 bases). Trimming took off 0 bases at V and 0 bases at J, with 6 bases between the two ends. Germline V gives CDR1 SGHNT, CDR2 YYREEE (reference sequence). The CDR3 covers 14 residues. The DNA for the CDR3 is TGTGCCAGCAGCTTGGACAGGGCTAACTATGGCTACACCTTC. Its translation: CASSLDRANYGYTF.

This clone showed up just once. This rearrangement joins TRBV10-3 to TRBJ2-6; perhaps TRBD1 as D (5 bases). Trimming took 6 bases from V and 2 from J, leaving 14 bases between them. CDR1 ENHRY and CDR2 SYGVKD come from the germline V gene. The CDR3 is made up of 16 amino acids. CDR3 loop: CAIRAAGPAGANVLTF. The DNA for the CDR3 is TGTGCCATCAGGGCGGCAGGGCCGGCTGGGGCCAACGTCCTGACTTTC.

V gene TRBV28 combines with J gene TRBJ2-7, with D perhaps TRBD2 (6 bases). CDR3 length: 13 residues. The V end was cut by 4 bases, the J end by 6 bases, with 13 bases between. CDR1 and CDR2 from the germline V gene are MDHEN and SYDVKM. The CDR3 loop is CASSSPGGVEQYF. Written as DNA, the CDR3 is TGTGCCAGCAGTTCGCCAGGCGGGGTCGAGCAGTACTTC.

The gene calls are TRBV6-5 and TRBJ1-2; 9 nucleotides match TRBD1. Trimming took 6 bases from V and 8 from J; bases not matched to a gene: 7. This CDR3 spans 13 amino acids. Germline V CDR1 and CDR2: MNHEY, SVGAGI. As DNA, the CDR3 is TGTGCCAGCAGCGGGACAGGGATGTTCGGCTACACCTTC. This sequence encodes CASSGTGMFGYTF.

V is TRBV14 and J is TRBJ1-3; the D gene is possibly TRBD1 (6 bases). Germline loops: CDR1 SGHDN, CDR2 FVKESK. This CDR3 comprises 16 residues. Trimming shortened V by 4 bases and J by 2 bases, and 15 bases separated the two germline ends. The CDR3 DNA reads TGTGCCAGCAGCCCTTGGACAGCCTTCCCTGGAAACACCATATATTTT. Its protein is CASSPWTAFPGNTIYF.

J is TRBJ2-7 and V is TRBV7-9; 8 nucleotides line up with TRBD2. There are 13 residues in the CDR3. Germline V CDR1 and CDR2: SEHNR, FQNEAQ (reference sequence). After removal of 5 bases from V and 5 bases from J, the junction contained 5 bases not matched to a gene. For the CDR3, the DNA is TGTGCCAGCAGCCCGAGCGGGGGAGACGAGCAGTACTTC. Translating it yields CASSPSGGDEQYF.

This chain uses TRBV3-1 (or the pseudogene TRBV3-2) with TRBJ2-7, with 12 bases matching TRBD2. The CDR3 contains 17 residues. The J segment lost 3 bases and the V segment lost 3 bases, leaving 9 bases of the junction unmatched. Per germline, CDR1 LGHDT and CDR2 YNNKEL (reference sequence). CDR3 sequence reads: CASSQERLAGVLYEQYF. The CDR3 region has the DNA TGTGCCAGCAGCCAGGAACGACTAGCGGGGGTCCTCTACGAGCAGTACTTC.

J is TRBJ2-3 and V is TRBV7-7; D might be TRBD2 (6 bases). V lost 1 base and J 2 bases, leaving 10 bases between the germline ends. Germline CDR1 SSHAT, CDR2 FNYEAQ (reference sequence). The CDR3 length is 15 residues. The CDR3 bases are TGTGCCAGCAGCTTAGGGGACTCCTCCACAGATACGCAGTATTTT. Translation gives CASSLGDSSTDTQYF.